A selection of T cell receptor beta chains follows, all from one sample in a study of spatial heterogeneity in lung cancer. TCRdb re-derived calls from the 5' RACE reads in MiXCR, one entry per CDR3 protein. The table includes over 15,000 distinct CDR3 sequences, over 15% detected once. The starting material was PBMCs, obtained at follow-up. These receptors came from a male donor with early-stage non-small cell lung cancer. CDR3s include the opening cysteine and the closing phenylalanine or tryptophan. The D gene is left open where the match is weak. Some rows have no size entry. The others give once, few or many, or a class for an expanded clone.

J gene: TRBJ2-3
D gene: TRBD2
V gene: TRBV10-2
clone size: many
CDR3 DNA: TGCGCCACCCGAGATGGGGGGGGCACAGATACGCAGTATTTT
CDR3 protein: CATRDGGGTDTQYF

J gene: TRBJ2-5
D gene: .
V gene: TRBV4-1
clone size: many
CDR3 DNA: TGCGCCAGCAGCCAAGGGGTCTCTCCACAAGAGACCCAGTACTTC
CDR3 protein: CASSQGVSPQETQYF

J gene: TRBJ2-7
D gene: TRBD2
V gene: TRBV18
clone size: medium-sized
CDR3 DNA: TGTGCCAGCTCACAGGGACTAGCGGGGAGAACGGGGCAGTACTTC
CDR3 protein: CASSQGLAGRTGQYF

J gene: TRBJ2-1
D gene: .
V gene: TRBV7-3
clone size: .
CDR3 DNA: TGTGCCAGCAGTTTGGGGACTCCTGCCTACAATGAGCAGTTCTTC
CDR3 protein: CASSLGTPAYNEQFF

J gene: TRBJ2-1
D gene: .
V gene: TRBV20-1
clone size: .
CDR3 DNA: TGCAGTGCCCCGGGGGAAGCCACCTACAATGAGCAGTTCTTC
CDR3 protein: CSAPGEATYNEQFF

J gene: TRBJ2-1
D gene: TRBD2
V gene: TRBV7-9
clone size: few
CDR3 DNA: TGTGCCAGCAGCTTAACTAGCGGGGGGGCCCGGGATGAGCAGTTCTTC
CDR3 protein: CASSLTSGGARDEQFF

J gene: TRBJ2-2
D gene: .
V gene: TRBV7-2
clone size: few
CDR3 DNA: TGTGCCAGCAGCTGGGACGCAGCGAACACCGGGGAGCTGTTTTTT
CDR3 protein: CASSWDAANTGELFF

J gene: TRBJ1-2
D gene: TRBD1
V gene: TRBV9
clone size: .
CDR3 DNA: TGTGCCAGCAGCGTAGCACAGGGGAATGGCTACACCTTC
CDR3 protein: CASSVAQGNGYTF

J gene: TRBJ1-1
D gene: .
V gene: TRBV30
clone size: many
CDR3 DNA: TGTGCCTGGAGTGTAAGCCGGGGGTCTGAAGCTTTCTTT
CDR3 protein: CAWSVSRGSEAFF

J gene: TRBJ1-4
D gene: .
V gene: TRBV5-1
clone size: .
CDR3 DNA: TGCGCCAGCAGCTCAGGCTCGGGGGGATCTGAAAAACTGTTTTTT
CDR3 protein: CASSSGSGGSEKLFF

J gene: TRBJ2-5
D gene: .
V gene: TRBV29-1
clone size: many
CDR3 DNA: TGCAGCGTTCTTAGAGGGGCAGGAGAGACCCAGTACTTC
CDR3 protein: CSVLRGAGETQYF

J gene: TRBJ2-3
D gene: .
V gene: TRBV5-1
clone size: .
CDR3 DNA: TGCGCCAGCAGAAGCGGGCTCGTTAATACGCAGTATTTT
CDR3 protein: CASRSGLVNTQYF

J gene: TRBJ2-3
D gene: TRBD2
V gene: TRBV20-1
clone size: .
CDR3 DNA: TGCAGTGGCCCACTAGCGGGGGGCACAGATACGCAGTATTTT
CDR3 protein: CSGPLAGGTDTQYF

J gene: TRBJ2-3
D gene: .
V gene: TRBV7-2
clone size: many
CDR3 DNA: TGTGCCAGCAGCTTCCTACCCCTCGCGGCAGATACGCAGTATTTT
CDR3 protein: CASSFLPLAADTQYF

J gene: TRBJ2-2
D gene: .
V gene: TRBV9
clone size: many
CDR3 DNA: TGTGCCAGCAGCCAGACAGTCACCGGGGAGCTGTTTTTT
CDR3 protein: CASSQTVTGELFF

J gene: TRBJ1-6
D gene: .
V gene: TRBV7-2
clone size: .
CDR3 DNA: TGTGCCAGCAGCTTAGAGTTGGGCTCCGGTTCACCCCTCCACTTT
CDR3 protein: CASSLELGSGSPLHF

J gene: TRBJ1-4
D gene: TRBD1
V gene: TRBV5-4
clone size: .
CDR3 DNA: TGTGCCAGCAGGGCCCGGGACAGCTCCTCTGAAAAACTGTTTTTT
CDR3 protein: CASRARDSSSEKLFF

J gene: TRBJ2-3
D gene: TRBD1
V gene: TRBV5-1
clone size: few
CDR3 DNA: TGCGCCAGCAGCTCAGGACAGGGTACCTTCACAGATACGCAGTATTTT
CDR3 protein: CASSSGQGTFTDTQYF

J gene: TRBJ2-1
D gene: TRBD2
V gene: TRBV5-1
clone size: few
CDR3 DNA: TGCGCCAGCAGCTTGGTAAAAGGCGGGGGGAACAATGAGCAGTTCTTC
CDR3 protein: CASSLVKGGGNNEQFF

J gene: TRBJ1-5
D gene: .
V gene: TRBV19
clone size: few
CDR3 DNA: TGTGCCAGTAAATTCACCCGAGGGGTCCTGAGTAATCAGCCCCAGCATTTT
CDR3 protein: CASKFTRGVLSNQPQHF

J gene: TRBJ1-3
D gene: TRBD1
V gene: TRBV7-6
clone size: medium-sized
CDR3 DNA: TGTGCCAGCAGCCCCTTCCTAGGGACAGAAAGCCGAAACACCATATATTTT
CDR3 protein: CASSPFLGTESRNTIYF

J gene: TRBJ2-1
D gene: .
V gene: TRBV9
clone size: .
CDR3 DNA: TGTGCCAGCAGCGTGATAGGAAATGAGCAGTTCTTC
CDR3 protein: CASSVIGNEQFF

J gene: TRBJ2-7
D gene: .
V gene: TRBV7-2
clone size: .
CDR3 DNA: TGTGCCAGCAGCTTATTTTTCACCTACGAGCAGTACTTC
CDR3 protein: CASSLFFTYEQYF

J gene: TRBJ1-1
D gene: TRBD1
V gene: TRBV20-1
clone size: medium-sized
CDR3 DNA: TGCAGTGCTAGAGATCTGACACCGGGACAGGGCTCAGGTACTGAAGCTTTCTTT
CDR3 protein: CSARDLTPGQGSGTEAFF

J gene: TRBJ2-1
D gene: .
V gene: TRBV5-6
clone size: many
CDR3 DNA: TGTGCCAGCAGACTACTTCGGGAGCAGTTCTTC
CDR3 protein: CASRLLREQFF